This T cell receptor (beta chain) was sequenced for a study of shared clonotypes between healthy human individuals. Background on the study: Donors had three CD4 naive, three CD4 memory, two CD8 naive and one CD8 memory plate apiece. General observations from the study: Generation probabilities were higher for clonotypes shared across all four sorted-subset donors than for unshared ones.

Among the donors, all were Caucasian adults who lived in Nashville, Tennessee. The CDR3 consists of 14 residues. The germline V gene has CDR1 SGHVS and CDR2 FQNEAQ. Deletions cut 2 bases from V and 2 bases from J, with 10 bases between. In the case of this clone: Its matching antigen is unknown.

TCRdb keeps only in-frame clones here, not all; method: immunoSEQ multiplex PCR. The top ten clones hold roughly 0.13% of a sample with roughly 2.5 million clones, about 92% of them seen once. This sequence originates from a man between 18 and 35 years old in good health. The V gene is TRBV7-8, the J gene TRBJ2-7, with a weak D call TRBD1 (5 bases). The sample taken for sequencing was naive CD4+ T cells sorted from blood. Subset given: CD45RA+ positively selected. In DNA, the CDR3 is TGTGCCAGCAGCTTATGGCAGGGCACCTACGAGCAGTACTTC. This sequence encodes CASSLWQGTYEQYF.